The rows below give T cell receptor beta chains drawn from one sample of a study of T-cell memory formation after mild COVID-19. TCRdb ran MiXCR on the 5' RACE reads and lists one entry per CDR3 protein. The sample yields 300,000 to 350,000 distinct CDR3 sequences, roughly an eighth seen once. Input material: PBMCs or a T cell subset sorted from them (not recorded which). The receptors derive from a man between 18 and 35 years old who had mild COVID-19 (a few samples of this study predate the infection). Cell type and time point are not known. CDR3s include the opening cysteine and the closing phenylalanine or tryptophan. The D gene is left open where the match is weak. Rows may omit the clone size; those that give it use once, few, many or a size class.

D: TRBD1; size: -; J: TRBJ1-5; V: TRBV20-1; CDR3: CSARDYKTGDNQPQHF; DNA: TGCAGTGCTAGAGATTACAAGACAGGGGACAATCAGCCCCAGCATTTT
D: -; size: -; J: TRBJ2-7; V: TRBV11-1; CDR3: CASSLRQTTYEQYF; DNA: TGTGCCAGCAGCTTGCGACAGACCACCTACGAGCAGTACTTC
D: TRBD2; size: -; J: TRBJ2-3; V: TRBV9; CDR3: CASSEGIAGPTDTQYF; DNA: TGTGCCAGCAGCGAGGGGATAGCGGGGCCCACAGATACGCAGTATTTT
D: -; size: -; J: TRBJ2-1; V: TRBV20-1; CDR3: CSARRGYNEQFF; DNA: TGCAGTGCTCGGAGGGGGTACAATGAGCAGTTCTTC
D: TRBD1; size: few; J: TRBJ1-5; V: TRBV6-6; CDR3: CASSSGTTGSQPQHF; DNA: TGTGCCAGCAGTTCCGGGACGACAGGGAGTCAGCCCCAGCATTTT
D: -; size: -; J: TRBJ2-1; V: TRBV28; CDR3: CASRGGSLNANEQFF; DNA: TGTGCCAGCAGAGGAGGCAGCCTTAACGCCAATGAGCAGTTCTTC
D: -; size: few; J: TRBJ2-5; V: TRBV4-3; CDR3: CASSQGLADEETQYF; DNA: TGCGCCAGCAGCCAAGGGCTCGCGGATGAGGAGACCCAGTACTTC
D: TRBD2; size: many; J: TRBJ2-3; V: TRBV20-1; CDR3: CSASLAGGSNTQYF; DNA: TGCAGTGCTAGCTTAGCGGGGGGGTCGAATACGCAGTATTTT
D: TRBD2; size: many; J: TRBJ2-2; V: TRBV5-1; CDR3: CASRREPGGSGTGELFF; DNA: TGCGCCAGCAGGCGCGAACCGGGGGGAAGTGGAACCGGGGAGCTGTTTTTT
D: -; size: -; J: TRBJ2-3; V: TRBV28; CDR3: CASSDIKLANTDTQYF; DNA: TGTGCCAGCAGTGACATTAAGTTAGCCAACACAGATACGCAGTATTTT
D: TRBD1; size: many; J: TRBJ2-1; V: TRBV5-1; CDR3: CASSTGQGSSSYNEQFF; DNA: TGCGCCAGCAGCACAGGACAGGGATCAAGCTCCTACAATGAGCAGTTCTTC
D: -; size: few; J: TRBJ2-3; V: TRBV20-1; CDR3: CSARGASSTDTQYF; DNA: TGCAGTGCTAGAGGGGCTAGTAGCACAGATACGCAGTATTTT
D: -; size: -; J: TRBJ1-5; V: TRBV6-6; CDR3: CASSNSGGPAQPQHF; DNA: TGTGCCAGCAGTAACTCTGGGGGGCCGGCTCAGCCCCAGCATTTT
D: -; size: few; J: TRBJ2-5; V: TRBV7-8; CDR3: CASRKGVLETQYF; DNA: TGTGCCAGCAGAAAGGGGGTTCTGGAGACCCAGTACTTC
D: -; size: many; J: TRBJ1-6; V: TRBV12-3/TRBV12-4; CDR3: CASSLYGSESPLHF; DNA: TGTGCCAGCAGTTTATACGGGAGCGAATCACCCCTCCACTTT
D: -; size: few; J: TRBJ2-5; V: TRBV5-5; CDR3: CASSSRVRQETQYF; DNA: TGTGCCAGCAGCAGCAGGGTTAGGCAAGAGACCCAGTACTTC
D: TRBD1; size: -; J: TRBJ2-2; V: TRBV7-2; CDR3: CASSSRGLGTGELFF; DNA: TGTGCCAGCAGCTCCAGGGGGCTGGGCACCGGGGAGCTGTTTTTT
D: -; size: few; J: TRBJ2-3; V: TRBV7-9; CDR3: CAASRASTDTQYF; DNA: TGTGCCGCCAGCCGTGCTAGCACAGATACGCAGTATTTT
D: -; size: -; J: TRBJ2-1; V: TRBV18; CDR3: CASSLQGLIDEQFF; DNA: TGTGCCAGCTCACTTCAGGGGCTCATCGATGAGCAGTTCTTC
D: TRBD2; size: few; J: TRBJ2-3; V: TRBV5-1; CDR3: CASSFGGAEDTQYF; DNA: TGCGCCAGCAGCTTCGGGGGGGCGGAAGATACGCAGTATTTT
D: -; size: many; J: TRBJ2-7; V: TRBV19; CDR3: CASSIRVYSYEQYF; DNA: TGTGCCAGTAGTATACGTGTATACTCCTACGAGCAGTACTTC
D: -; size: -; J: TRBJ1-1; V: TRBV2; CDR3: CASNRADTEAFF; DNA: TGTGCCAGCAATAGAGCCGACACTGAAGCTTTCTTT
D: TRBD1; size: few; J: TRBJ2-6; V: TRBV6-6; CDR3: CASRLQQGNSGANVLTF; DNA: TGTGCCAGCAGGCTTCAACAGGGGAACTCTGGGGCCAACGTCCTGACTTTC
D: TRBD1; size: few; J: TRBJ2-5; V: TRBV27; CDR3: CASSPKDRRETQYF; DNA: TGTGCCAGCAGCCCTAAGGACAGGCGAGAGACCCAGTACTTC
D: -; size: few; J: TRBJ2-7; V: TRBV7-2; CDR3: CASSASPGRPEQYF; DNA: TGTGCCAGCAGCGCCTCCCCAGGGAGACCCGAGCAGTACTTC
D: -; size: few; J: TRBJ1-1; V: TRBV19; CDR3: CASSPTWGNTEAFF; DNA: TGTGCCAGTAGTCCGACGTGGGGGAACACTGAAGCTTTCTTT
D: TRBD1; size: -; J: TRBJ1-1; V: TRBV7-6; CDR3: CASSLTTGLNTEAFF; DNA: TGTGCCAGCAGCCTCACGACAGGGTTAAACACTGAAGCTTTCTTT
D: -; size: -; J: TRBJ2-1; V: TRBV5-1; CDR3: CASQETQISYNEQFF; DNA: TGCGCCAGCCAGGAGACCCAGATATCCTACAATGAGCAGTTCTTC
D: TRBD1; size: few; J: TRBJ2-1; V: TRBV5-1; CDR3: CASSSGTEINEQFF; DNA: TGCGCCAGCAGCTCTGGGACAGAGATCAATGAGCAGTTCTTC
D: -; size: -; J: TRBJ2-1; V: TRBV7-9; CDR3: CASSVAAGTRDSYNEQFF; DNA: TGTGCCAGCAGCGTAGCGGCTGGGACTCGCGACTCCTACAATGAGCAGTTCTTC
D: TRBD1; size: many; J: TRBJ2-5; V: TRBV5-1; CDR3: CASSLLPRGQARETQYF; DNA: TGCGCCAGCAGCCTACTCCCCCGAGGACAGGCGAGGGAGACCCAGTACTTC
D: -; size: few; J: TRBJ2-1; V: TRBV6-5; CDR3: CASVTPGGNEQFF; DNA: TGTGCCAGCGTAACCCCTGGGGGGAATGAGCAGTTCTTC
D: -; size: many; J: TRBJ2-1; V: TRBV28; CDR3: CASSSQGGQQFF; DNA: TGTGCCAGCAGTTCTCAGGGGGGCCAGCAGTTCTTC
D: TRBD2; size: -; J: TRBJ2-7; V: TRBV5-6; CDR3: CASSLVLAGRGEQYF; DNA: TGTGCCAGCAGCTTGGTACTAGCGGGACGGGGAGAGCAGTACTTC
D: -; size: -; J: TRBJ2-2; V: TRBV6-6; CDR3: CASILHFTPTGELFF; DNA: TGTGCCAGCATACTACACTTCACCCCCACCGGGGAGCTGTTTTTT
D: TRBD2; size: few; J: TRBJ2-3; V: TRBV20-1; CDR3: CSAKIAGLTDTQYF; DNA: TGCAGTGCGAAGATAGCGGGGCTCACAGATACGCAGTATTTT
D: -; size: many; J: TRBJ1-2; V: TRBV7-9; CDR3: CASSAAYGYTF; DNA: TGTGCCAGCAGCGCTGCCTATGGCTACACCTTC
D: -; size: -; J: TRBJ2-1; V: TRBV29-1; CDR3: CSVALVQGYEQFF; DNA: TGCAGCGTTGCCCTCGTACAGGGTTATGAGCAGTTCTTC
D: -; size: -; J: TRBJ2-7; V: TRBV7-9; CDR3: CASSPDRIRSYEQYF; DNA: TGTGCCAGCAGCCCCGACAGAATACGCTCCTACGAGCAGTACTTC
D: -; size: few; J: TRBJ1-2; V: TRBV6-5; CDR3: CASSYSKIGGGYGYTF; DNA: TGTGCCAGCAGTTACTCGAAAATCGGGGGCGGCTATGGCTACACCTTC
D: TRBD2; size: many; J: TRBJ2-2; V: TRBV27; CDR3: CASSPGGELFF; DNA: TGTGCCAGCAGCCCCGGGGGGGAACTGTTTTTT
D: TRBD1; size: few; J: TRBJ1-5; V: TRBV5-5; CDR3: CASSRQGRGNQPQHF; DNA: TGTGCCAGCAGCCGACAGGGACGGGGCAATCAGCCCCAGCATTTT
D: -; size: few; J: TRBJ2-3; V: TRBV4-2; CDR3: CASSQEGREIAQYF; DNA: TGTGCCAGCAGCCAAGAAGGGCGTGAGATTGCGCAGTATTTT
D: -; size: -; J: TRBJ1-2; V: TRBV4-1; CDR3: CASSQGDRLNGYTF; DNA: TGCGCCAGCAGCCAAGGCGACAGGTTAAATGGCTACACCTTC
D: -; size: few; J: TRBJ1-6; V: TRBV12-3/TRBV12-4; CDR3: CASSLAVGSPLHF; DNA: TGTGCCAGCAGTCTAGCGGTGGGGTCACCCCTCCACTTT
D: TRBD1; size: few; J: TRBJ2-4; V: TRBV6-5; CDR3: CASSYGTGVDIQYF; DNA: TGTGCCAGCAGTTACGGGACAGGGGTGGACATTCAGTACTTC
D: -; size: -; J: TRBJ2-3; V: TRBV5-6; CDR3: CASSPDPGKDTQYF; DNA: TGTGCCAGCAGCCCCGACCCGGGCAAGGATACGCAGTATTTT
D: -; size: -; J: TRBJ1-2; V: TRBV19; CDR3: CATSPGFNYGYTF; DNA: TGTGCCACATCCCCGGGTTTCAACTATGGCTACACCTTC
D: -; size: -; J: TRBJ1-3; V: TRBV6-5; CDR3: CASSAGQFSGNTIYF; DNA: TGTGCCAGCAGTGCCGGACAATTCTCTGGAAACACCATATATTTT
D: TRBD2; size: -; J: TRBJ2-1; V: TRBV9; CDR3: CASSADGGAYNEQFF; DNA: TGTGCCAGCAGCGCCGACGGGGGGGCCTACAATGAGCAGTTCTTC
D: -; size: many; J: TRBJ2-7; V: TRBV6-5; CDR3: CASGYEQYF; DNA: TGTGCCAGCGGCTACGAGCAGTACTTC
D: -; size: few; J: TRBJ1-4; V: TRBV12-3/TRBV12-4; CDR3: CASTPSRVNEKLFF; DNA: TGTGCCAGCACCCCGTCGAGGGTTAATGAAAAACTGTTTTTT
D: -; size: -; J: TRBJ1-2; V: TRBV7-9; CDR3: CASSPRAELYGYTF; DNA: TGTGCCAGCAGCCCGAGGGCAGAACTTTATGGCTACACCTTC
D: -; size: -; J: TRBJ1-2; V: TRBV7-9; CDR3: CASRLAGDGYGYTF; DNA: TGTGCCAGCAGATTGGCGGGGGATGGGTATGGCTACACCTTC
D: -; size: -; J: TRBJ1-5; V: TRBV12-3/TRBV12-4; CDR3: CASTQGGRYNQPQHF; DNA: TGTGCCAGCACCCAAGGGGGACGGTACAATCAGCCCCAGCATTTT
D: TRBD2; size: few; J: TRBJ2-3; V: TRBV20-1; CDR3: CSADRASGRWDTQYF; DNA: TGCAGTGCTGACCGGGCTAGCGGGAGGTGGGATACGCAGTATTTT
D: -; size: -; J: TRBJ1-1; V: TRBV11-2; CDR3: CASSSRVGLRTEAFF; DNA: TGTGCCAGCAGCTCGCGAGTGGGCCTCCGCACTGAAGCTTTCTTT
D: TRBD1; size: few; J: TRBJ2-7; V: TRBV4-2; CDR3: CASSQEGAGTGRREQYF; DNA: TGTGCCAGCAGCCAAGAAGGAGCCGGGACAGGCCGTCGCGAGCAGTACTTC
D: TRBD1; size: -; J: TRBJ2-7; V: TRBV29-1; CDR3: CSVAVRGFSYEQYF; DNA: TGCAGCGTCGCTGTCAGGGGGTTCTCCTACGAGCAGTACTTC